The entry that follows covers one T cell receptor (beta chain) sequence. Its antigen is currently unknown. A multiplex PCR was run with 60 Vbeta primers and 13 Jbeta primers. Method: immunoSEQ multiplex PCR; TCRdb's copy keeps in-frame clones and lacks some. Found here are about 160,000 clones, around 86% of them singletons; the top ten hold 0.9% to 1%. The data belong to a study of cytomegalovirus exposure and HLA in healthy donors. The CDR3 contains 14 residues. From germline, CDR1 is SGHRS and CDR2 YFSETQ. The V and J ends lost 4 bases and 5 bases, in that order; junction bases with no gene match: 8. Unrecorded immune exposures were likely, despite nominal health at sampling. The study, taken as a whole, reports: Most sequenced TCRs were rare (though some public TCRs occurred in many donors). In an earlier analysis, in 587 donors, most V segments appeared productive either ~90% or ~30% of the time. There were several of the most significant clusters that appeared linked to common viral pathogens in a later analysis.

The V call is TRBV5-1, the J call TRBJ1-2; TRBD1 matches at 7 bases. Sequenced: PBMCs. This sequence was found in a girl aged 2 to 9 in good health and CMV-seropositive. This CDR3 is CASSQRTGGYGYTF. CDR3 DNA: TGCGCCAGCAGCCAAAGGACAGGCGGGTATGGCTACACCTTC.